The 31 T cell receptor beta chains below all came from one sample that was sequenced in a study of shared clonotypes between healthy human individuals. The table came from immunoSEQ multiplex PCR; TCRdb's copy has only in-frame clones and leaves some out. The repertoire holds hundreds of thousands of clones, with around three quarters as singletons. The material sequenced was memory CD4+ T cells sorted from blood. The subset: CD45RA-negative fraction. These receptors all come from a woman aged 30 to 39 in good health.

The chain has TRBV15 and TRBJ1-4; 9 bases match TRBD1. V trimming: 6 bases; J trimming: 4 bases; junction bases outside the gene matches: 0. From germline, CDR1 is LNHNV and CDR2 YYDKDF (reference sequence). CDR3 size: 13 residues. CDR3 sequence (DNA): TGTGCCACCAGGGGACAGGGTAATGAAAAACTGTTTTTT. Its protein is CATRGQGNEKLFF.

This clone was counted only a few times. This chain uses TRBV7-2 with TRBJ2-1; weak D call: TRBD2 (6 bases). V lost 5 bases, J lost 6 bases, and 17 bases lay in between. Germline V gives CDR1 SGHTA, CDR2 FQGNSA. The CDR3 sequence is 15 residues long. The CDR3 DNA reads as TGTGCCAGCAGCCAAGGAGGGGCTAGGAGCAATGAGCAGTTCTTC. Translated: CASSQGGARSNEQFF.

The chain uses TRBV4-2 and TRBJ2-2, with a tentative D call TRBD2 (5 bases). This CDR3 region has 17 residues. V lost 0 bases to trimming and J lost 6 bases, with 17 bases between them. CDR1 LGHNA and CDR2 YNFKEQ come from the germline V gene. CDR3 sequence (DNA): TGTGCCAGCAGCCAAGAAGCTGGGAGATTGGACGCCGGGGAGCTGTTTTTT. Amino acids: CASSQEAGRLDAGELFF.

A word on this clone: The sample holds other DNA sequences that translate to the same CDR3. The chain recombines TRBV19 with TRBJ2-7; D is tentatively TRBD1 or TRBD2 (5 bases each). The germline CDR1 and CDR2 sequences are LNHDA and SQIVND (reference sequence). V lost 5 bases to trimming and J lost 0 bases, with 11 bases between them. This CDR3 is 14 amino acids long. The CDR3 region has the DNA TGTGCCAGTAGTTCCGGGACGGTCTCCTACGAGCAGTACTTC. This gives the protein CASSSGTVSYEQYF.

V usage is TRBV19 and J usage is TRBJ2-2, with 8 bases that match TRBD2. The CDR3 consists of 16 residues. Germline CDR1 reads LNHDA; CDR2 reads SQIVND (reference sequence). Unmatched junction bases numbered 2, after V lost 1 base and J lost 1 base. The CDR3 protein is CASSIVAGQNTGELFF. The DNA for the CDR3 is TGTGCCAGTAGTATAGTAGCGGGACAGAACACCGGGGAGCTGTTTTTT.

DNA for the CDR3: TGCGCCAGCAAAGCAAACGCAGGGATTAATGAAAAACTGTTTTTT. The encoded protein is CASKANAGINEKLFF. The rearrangement uses TRBV5-1 and TRBJ1-4; D might be TRBD1 (5 bases). V was pared by 6 bases and J by 4 bases, with 16 bases between. Germline V lookup: CDR1 SGHRS, CDR2 YFSETQ. There are 15 residues in the CDR3.

This sequence joins TRBV7-2 and TRBJ1-2, with a possible D match to TRBD1 (5 bases). This CDR3 is built from 14 residues. Trimming pared 6 bases from V and 7 bases from J, leaving 18 bases between. CDR1 is SGHTA, CDR2 FQGNSA, per germline. Here the CDR3 reads CASSFMGEGTGYTF. The CDR3 DNA sequence: TGTGCCAGCAGTTTTATGGGGGAGGGAACTGGCTACACCTTC.

This clone was counted ten times or more. This chain joins TRBV28 and TRBJ2-1, with D unresolved. Germline assignment: CDR1 MDHEN and CDR2 SYDVKM. Trimming shortened V by 7 bases and J by 9 bases, and 10 bases separated the two germline ends. The CDR3 loop spans 11 amino acids. This CDR3 reads CASTTGSEQFF. CDR3 nucleotide sequence: TGTGCCAGCACTACGGGCTCTGAGCAGTTCTTC.

The V call is TRBV5-1, the J call TRBJ2-2; D is unresolved. This CDR3 comprises 15 residues. V shed 4 bases and J shed 4 bases, with 14 bases lying between them. Germline CDR1 reads SGHRS; CDR2 reads YFSETQ. CDR3 nucleotide sequence: TGCGCCAGCAGCCCCCTGGAAGGTTTCACCGGGGAGCTGTTTTTT. It specifies CASSPLEGFTGELFF. Combining the CDR3 with reference TRBV5-1 and TRBJ2-2 gives the whole variable domain KAGVTQTPRYLIKTRGQQVTLSCSPISGHRSVSWYQQTPGQGLQFLFEYFSETQRNKGNFPGRFSGRQFSNSRSEMNVSTLELGDSALYLCASSPLEGFTGELFFGEGSRLTVL.

The chain combines TRBV5-1 with TRBJ1-1, with D perhaps matching TRBD1 (5 bases). Germline CDR1 SGHRS, CDR2 YFSETQ. The V gene lost 0 bases and the J gene lost 7 bases, with 13 bases spanning the gap. This CDR3 region has 14 residues. The CDR3 is CASSLERSGGEAFF. CDR3 in DNA: TGCGCCAGCAGCTTGGAACGTTCGGGGGGTGAAGCTTTCTTT.

The chain employs TRBV2 and TRBJ2-1; 10 nucleotides align to TRBD2. CDR1 and CDR2 (germline): SNHLY, FYNNEI. Trimming cost V 4 bases and J 5 bases; bases outside gene matches: 5. This CDR3 region has 15 residues. CDR3 loop: CASSGRTSGDNEQFF. Here the CDR3 DNA reads TGTGCCAGCAGTGGGAGGACTAGCGGAGACAATGAGCAGTTCTTC.

This rearrangement joins TRBV9 to TRBJ2-3; the match to TRBD2 covers 10 bases. Germline CDR1 reads SGDLS; CDR2 reads YYNGEE. The CDR3 runs to 15 residues. The junction had 4 bases not matched to a gene; V was cut back by 4 bases and J by 2 bases. CDR3 nucleotide sequence: TGTGCCAGCAGCCCTAGCGGGAGCCCCACAGATACGCAGTATTTT. This codes for CASSPSGSPTDTQYF. The full variable domain, completed using reference TRBV9 and TRBJ2-3, is DSGVTQTPKHLITATGQRVTLRCSPRSGDLSVYWYQQSLDQGLQFLIQYYNGEERAKGNILERFSAQQFPDLHSELNLSSLELGDSALYFCASSPSGSPTDTQYFGPGTRLTVL.

The rearrangement uses TRBV10-3 and TRBJ2-7; D gene uncertain. The CDR3 extends over 15 amino acids. Deletions cut 4 bases from V and 1 base from J, with 14 bases between. CDR1 is ENHRY and CDR2 is SYGVKD in the germline V gene. CDR3 sequence reads: CAISGIRSLSYEQYF. Written as DNA, the CDR3 is TGTGCCATCAGTGGAATAAGAAGCCTTTCCTACGAGCAGTACTTC.

This clone was picked up a small number of times. V gene TRBV19 combines with J gene TRBJ1-1; 10 nucleotides match TRBD1. V lost 5 bases and J lost 8; bases outside the gene matches: 14. The CDR3 spans 16 residues. Germline V lookup: CDR1 LNHDA, CDR2 SQIVND (reference sequence). In DNA, the CDR3 is TGTGCCAGTAGTGGGGGATCCGGGACAGGGGTGACCGAAGCTTTCTTT. It translates to CASSGGSGTGVTEAFF.

As DNA, the CDR3 is TGCGCCAGCAGGGGGGGACTAGCGGGACAACTTACCGGGGAGCTGTTTTTT. This translates into CASRGGLAGQLTGELFF. The chain is built from TRBV10-2 and TRBJ2-2; 13 bases map to TRBD2. This CDR3 is 17 amino acids long. The trim removed 6 bases at V and 5 bases at J, leaving 9 bases unmatched. Germline CDR1 WSHSY, CDR2 SAAADI.

This clone was counted between two and nine times. The gene calls are TRBV7-8 and TRBJ2-7, with D possibly matching TRBD1 (5 bases). Trimming stripped 1 base from V and 6 bases from J, with 16 bases between. Germline values: CDR1 SGHVS, CDR2 FQNEAQ. The CDR3 contains 15 residues. CDR3 nucleotides: TGTGCCAGCAGCTTAGGGACACTCCCTTGGGGCGAGCAGTACTTC. It encodes CASSLGTLPWGEQYF.

The chain has TRBV28 and TRBJ1-1, with D possibly being TRBD1 (5 bases). Deletions cut 0 bases from V and 1 base from J, with 9 bases between. Germline CDR1 MDHEN, CDR2 SYDVKM. The CDR3 covers 15 residues. In nucleotides, the CDR3 is TGTGCCAGCAGTTTATGGACCCAGGGGAACACTGAAGCTTTCTTT. This sequence encodes CASSLWTQGNTEAFF.

The chain has TRBV10-1 and TRBJ2-3, with D hard to call. This CDR3 is 13 amino acids long. Germline V gives CDR1 WNHNN, CDR2 SYGVQD (reference sequence). Trimming took off 2 bases at V and 2 bases at J, with 5 bases between the two ends. DNA for the CDR3: TGCGCCAGCAGTGAGAGAGTCACAGATACGCAGTATTTT. This gives the protein CASSERVTDTQYF.

This clone has only a few counts. The chain is built from TRBV5-8 and TRBJ1-5; D is unclear. Germline loops: CDR1 SGHTS, CDR2 YDEGEE. V gave up 2 bases and J gave up 10 bases, with 10 bases separating them. The CDR3 runs to 12 residues. CDR3 bases: TGTGCCAGCAGCTTCACCGGGAGTCCCCAGCATTTT. Translation: CASSFTGSPQHF.

The chain couples TRBV7-9 to TRBJ2-5; TRBD2 aligns across 9 bases. Germline CDR1 reads SEHNR; CDR2 reads FQNEAQ (reference sequence). The CDR3 is made up of 19 amino acids. V gave up 5 bases and J gave up 5 bases; unmatched junction bases: 21. DNA of the CDR3: TGTGCCAGCAGCCTACCGACTAGCGGCCCATCGGTCGTACGGGAGACCCAGTACTTC. It is translated as CASSLPTSGPSVVRETQYF.

A single count supports this clone. V is TRBV6-5 and J is TRBJ2-1, with 9 bases aligning to TRBD2. The J segment lost 9 bases and the V segment lost 6 bases, leaving 9 bases of the junction unmatched. Germline values: CDR1 MNHEY, CDR2 SVGAGI. There are 14 residues in the CDR3. CDR3 nucleotides: TGTGCCAGCAGGGGCGGGAGGGCCTTCAGTGAGCAGTTCTTC. As protein: CASRGGRAFSEQFF.

The rearrangement uses TRBV6-1 and TRBJ2-3; weak D call: TRBD2 (6 bases). There are 17 residues in the CDR3. From germline, CDR1 is MNHNS and CDR2 SASEGT. Deletions cut 3 bases from V and 0 bases from J, with 16 bases between. The CDR3: CASSETGLGISTDTQYF. The CDR3 DNA reads as TGTGCCAGCAGTGAGACGGGACTCGGCATTAGCACAGATACGCAGTATTTT.

A single count supports this clone. The rearrangement uses TRBV7-2 and TRBJ2-3; D gene unclear. The ends were cut back, 4 bases at V and 2 bases at J, with 10 bases in the middle. Germline assignment: CDR1 SGHTA and CDR2 FQGNSA. CDR3 length: 14 residues. The CDR3 bases are TGTGCCAGCAGCTCTTACATAGACACAGATACGCAGTATTTT. Translation gives CASSSYIDTDTQYF.

Note on this clone: Other DNA sequences within the sample encode an identical CDR3. The rearrangement links TRBV27 to TRBJ2-5; 8 positions agree with TRBD1. The germline CDR1 and CDR2 sequences are MNHEY and SMNVEV (reference sequence). V lost 6 bases and J lost 4; bases outside the gene matches: 7. The CDR3 consists of 14 residues. CDR3 nucleotide sequence: TGTGCCAGCAGCTCGGGGGACAGGCGAGAGACCCAGTACTTC. This encodes CASSSGDRRETQYF.

This chain connects TRBV19 to TRBJ2-3; tentative D call: TRBD1 (6 bases). CDR1 and CDR2 (germline): LNHDA, SQIVND (reference sequence). Trimming cost V 4 bases and J 5 bases, with 13 bases left between them. This CDR3 spans 14 amino acids. The CDR3 sequence is CASSKGVRGDTQYF. Here the CDR3 DNA reads TGTGCCAGTAGTAAGGGGGTCCGTGGAGATACGCAGTATTTT.

CDR3 sequence reads: CASSSEGGLNEKLFF. The DNA of the CDR3 is TGTGCCAGCAGTTCAGAGGGGGGACTTAATGAAAAACTGTTTTTT. The chain has TRBV28 and TRBJ1-4; D may be TRBD1 (6 bases). Between the trimmed V and J ends, which lost 4 bases and 4 bases, there was a span of 13 bases. The CDR3 runs 15 residues. CDR1 and CDR2 from the germline V gene are MDHEN and SYDVKM.

The chain uses TRBV11-3 and TRBJ2-3; no firm D call. V lost 5 bases and J 4 bases, leaving 13 bases between the germline ends. Germline assignment: CDR1 SGHNT and CDR2 YENEEA. The CDR3 runs to 14 residues. The CDR3 sequence: CASSPDGLADTQYF. CDR3 in DNA: TGTGCCAGCAGCCCAGACGGGTTGGCAGATACGCAGTATTTT. Based on the CDR3 plus reference TRBV11-3 and TRBJ2-3, the full variable domain is EAGVVQSPRYKIIEKKQPVAFWCNPISGHNTLYWYLQNLGQGPELLIRYENEEAVDDSQLPKDRFSAERLKGVDSTLKIQPAELGDSAVYLCASSPDGLADTQYFGPGTRLTVL.

The chain carries TRBV5-4 and TRBJ1-3; D uncertain. Trimming took 7 bases from V and 3 from J, leaving 11 bases between them. CDR1 is SGHNT and CDR2 is YYREEE in the germline V gene (reference sequence). The CDR3 is 13 residues long. The CDR3 bases are TGTGCCAGCCGCGAGGGCAGTGGAAACACCATATATTTT. As protein: CASREGSGNTIYF.

The chain is built from TRBV18 and TRBJ2-7; D is perhaps TRBD2 (5 bases). Germline-derived CDR1 and CDR2 are KGHSH and LQKENI. This CDR3 has 12 amino acids. Trimming shortened V by 4 bases and J by 6 bases, and 10 bases separated the two germline ends. This CDR3 reads CASSLEESEQYF. For the CDR3, the DNA is TGTGCCAGCTCACTGGAGGAAAGCGAGCAGTACTTC.

The chain is built from TRBV29-1 and TRBJ2-5; TRBD1 might be the D (5 bases). CDR3 length: 14 residues. Trimming pared 3 bases from V and 4 bases from J, leaving 15 bases between. Germline CDR1 SQVTM, CDR2 ANQGSEA. The CDR3 loop reads CSVDRAGIGETQYF. CDR3 nucleotides: TGCAGCGTTGATAGGGCAGGGATAGGAGAGACCCAGTACTTC.

V usage is TRBV28 and J usage is TRBJ1-5; tentative D call: TRBD1 (6 bases). CDR1 and CDR2 from the germline V gene are MDHEN and SYDVKM. The CDR3 spans 13 residues. Trimming removed 8 bases at V and 6 bases at J, with 14 bases between. The CDR3 region is CASGGGVGQPQHF. The CDR3 DNA sequence: TGTGCCAGCGGAGGGGGTGTAGGTCAGCCCCAGCATTTT.